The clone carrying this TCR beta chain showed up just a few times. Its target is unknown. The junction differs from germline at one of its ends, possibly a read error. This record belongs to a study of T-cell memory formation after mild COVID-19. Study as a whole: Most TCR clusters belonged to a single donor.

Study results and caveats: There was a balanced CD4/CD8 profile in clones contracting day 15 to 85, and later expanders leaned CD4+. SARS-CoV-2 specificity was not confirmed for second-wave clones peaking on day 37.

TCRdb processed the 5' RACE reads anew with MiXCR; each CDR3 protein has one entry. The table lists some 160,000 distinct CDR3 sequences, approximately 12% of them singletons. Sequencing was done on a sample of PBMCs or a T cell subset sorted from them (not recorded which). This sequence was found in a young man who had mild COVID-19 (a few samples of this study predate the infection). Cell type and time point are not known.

The CDR3 is CASNPGRDRTLNTEAFF. CDR3 nucleotide sequence: TGTGCTAGCAATCCCGGTAGGGACCGCACCTTGAACACTGAAGCTTTCTTT. The rearrangement links TRBV27 to TRBJ1-1; TRBD1 is a possible D gene (5 bases). The CDR3 length is 17 residues. Per the germline V gene, CDR1 is MNHEY and CDR2 is SMNVEV (reference sequence).